The next 10 T cell receptor beta chains were all read from a single sample in a study of blood T cell repertoires in COVID-19. The protocol was immunoSEQ multiplex PCR, while the TCRdb copy is restricted to in-frame clones and leaves out a portion. This table holds 150,000 to 200,000 clones, around 82% found once. The sample comprised peripheral blood. The receptors derive from an elderly woman with acute or convalescent COVID-19.

This chain connects TRBV19 to TRBJ1-1; D might be TRBD1 (6 bases). Germline V gives CDR1 LNHDA, CDR2 SQIVND (reference sequence). This CDR3 comprises 12 residues. Trimming shortened V by 3 bases and J by 7 bases, and 9 bases separated the two germline ends. The CDR3 nucleotides are TGTGCCAGTAGTATGATACAGGGTGAAGCTTTCTTT. This encodes CASSMIQGEAFF.

This chain links TRBV5-6 with TRBJ1-4; 7 nucleotides line up with TRBD1. The CDR3 contains 16 residues. CDR1 is SGHDT, CDR2 YYEEEE, per germline. Trimming took 4 bases from V and 6 from J; bases not matched to a gene: 12. For the CDR3, the DNA is TGTGCCAGCAGCCCGTCACAGGGGAGAGTGCATGAAAAACTGTTTTTT. Its protein is CASSPSQGRVHEKLFF.

The chain uses TRBV6-2 or TRBV6-3 and TRBJ1-2; a possible D gene is TRBD1 (5 bases). Trimming took 2 bases from V and 1 from J, leaving 20 bases between them. Germline-derived CDR1 and CDR2 are MNHEY and SVGEGT. The CDR3 covers 18 residues. CDR3 sequence (DNA): TGTGCCAGCAGTTACCTAAAACTGAACAGGATCCTTAACTATGGCTACACCTTC. It codes for CASSYLKLNRILNYGYTF.

The chain is built from TRBV5-1 and TRBJ2-1; 14 nucleotides align to TRBD2. Germline values: CDR1 SGHRS, CDR2 YFSETQ. The CDR3 spans 17 residues. V shed 3 bases and J 8 bases; nucleotides not matched to a gene: 10. The CDR3 reads CASSYPGTSGSSDEQFF. CDR3 sequence (DNA): TGCGCCAGCAGCTACCCCGGGACTAGCGGGAGTTCTGATGAGCAGTTCTTC.

This clone was seen only once. This rearrangement joins TRBV6-2 or TRBV6-3 to TRBJ2-2; a possible D gene is TRBD1 (5 bases). From germline, CDR1 is MNHEY and CDR2 SVGEGT. CDR3 length equals 13 residues. V was clipped by 6 bases and J by 9 bases, with 14 bases between them. CDR3 residues: CASSRRTSWELFF. CDR3 DNA sequence: TGTGCCAGCAGCCGTCGGACATCTTGGGAGCTGTTTTTT.

The J gene is TRBJ2-7, the V gene TRBV12-3 or TRBV12-4; D call uncertain. The V end was cut by 4 bases, the J end by 2 bases, with 3 bases between. There are 11 residues in the CDR3. The CDR3 spells CASSSTYEQYF. For the CDR3, the DNA is TGTGCCAGCAGTTCTACCTACGAGCAGTACTTC.

This clone was counted once. The chain uses TRBV4-3 and TRBJ1-5, with D possibly TRBD1 on 5 matching bases. Per the germline V gene, CDR1 is LGHNA and CDR2 is YSLEER. The ends were cut back, 1 base at V and 3 bases at J, with 10 bases in the middle. The CDR3 has 15 residues. The CDR3 here is CASSQALRDNQPQHF. DNA of the CDR3: TGCGCCAGCAGCCAAGCTCTCAGGGACAATCAGCCCCAGCATTTT.

In this sample, this clone turned up once. The V call is TRBV11-2, the J call TRBJ1-1; D is uncertain. The CDR3 consists of 14 residues. Germline CDR1 SGHAT, CDR2 FQNNGV. V was clipped by 0 bases and J by 10 bases, with 15 bases between them. The CDR3 is CASSLDLRTIGAFF. The CDR3 DNA sequence: TGTGCCAGCAGCTTAGATCTGCGGACTATTGGAGCTTTCTTT.

CDR3 sequence: CASSYGVADPSSTGELFF. CDR3 nucleotides: TGTGCCAGCAGTTACGGTGTAGCGGACCCCTCGAGCACCGGGGAGCTGTTTTTT. This chain connects TRBV6-2 or TRBV6-3 to TRBJ2-2, with a weak D call TRBD2 (6 bases). Per the germline V gene, CDR1 is MNHEY and CDR2 is SVGEGT. CDR3 length: 18 residues. Trimming left V 2 bases short and J 4 bases short, with 20 bases between.

The genes are TRBV5-1 and TRBJ2-3, with TRBD2 matching over 8 bases. This CDR3 region has 15 residues. V shed 2 bases, J shed 4 bases, and the junction held 6 bases outside the gene matches. Germline V CDR1 and CDR2: SGHRS, YFSETQ. CDR3 amino acids: CASSFSSGSADTQYF. In DNA, the CDR3 is TGCGCCAGCAGCTTTTCCAGCGGGAGTGCAGATACGCAGTATTTT.